This T cell receptor (beta chain) is from a study of CXCR3-negative and CXCR3-positive naive CD8 T cells. All TRB cDNA libraries came from 5' RACE performed with UMI labels. From its re-call of the 5' RACE reads, TCRdb lists each CDR3 protein once, without DNA. The sample has more than 80,000 distinct CDR3 sequences. This CDR3 is built from 15 residues. Looked up from germline, CDR1 is SGHRS and CDR2 is YFSETQ. Study conclusions and caveats: Comparably high diversity marked both naive subsets, whereas memory CD8+ cells had much lower diversity. When CXCR3-positive naive cells were set against CXCR3-negative naive cells, the former had more hydrophobic TRB CDR3s. Both naive subsets carried similar amounts of surface CD5, so TCR strength was inferred from TRB CDR3 properties. TRBV-TRBJ usage matched between naive CXCR3-negative and CXCR3-positive cells but not between memory cells.

Note on this clonotype: As yet, its antigen is unknown.

Sequencing used naive CXCR3+ CD8+ T cells from blood. The subset is: CD45RO-CCR7+CD27+CD95- naive CD8+ T cells expressing CXCR3 (TNR3+). The TCR originated in a human donor in good health. Some clones in this sample may be carry-over from other donors' samples. The V gene is TRBV5-1, the J gene TRBJ2-7; TCRdb designates TRBD1, a call that cannot be tested without DNA. The CDR3 sequence: CASSSSGGGVYEQYF.